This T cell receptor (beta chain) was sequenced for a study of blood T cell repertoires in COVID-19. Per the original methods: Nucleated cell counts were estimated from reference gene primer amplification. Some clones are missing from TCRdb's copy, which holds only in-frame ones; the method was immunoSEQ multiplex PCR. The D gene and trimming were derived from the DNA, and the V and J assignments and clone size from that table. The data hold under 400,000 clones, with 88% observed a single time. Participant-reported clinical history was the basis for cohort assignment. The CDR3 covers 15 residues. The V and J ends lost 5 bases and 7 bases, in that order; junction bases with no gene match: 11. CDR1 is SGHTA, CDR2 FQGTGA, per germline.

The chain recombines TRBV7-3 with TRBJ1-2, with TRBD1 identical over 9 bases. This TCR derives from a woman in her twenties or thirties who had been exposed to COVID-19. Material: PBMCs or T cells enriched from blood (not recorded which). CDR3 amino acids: CASSPGPDRGAGYTF. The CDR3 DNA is TGTGCCAGCAGCCCGGGCCCGGACAGGGGTGCTGGCTACACCTTC.